Sequencing of this T cell receptor beta chain was carried out in a study of cytomegalovirus exposure and HLA in healthy donors. After removal of 5 bases from V and 4 bases from J, the junction contained 8 bases not matched to a gene. Germline CDR1 SEHNR, CDR2 FQNEAQ (reference sequence). The CDR3 is 16 amino acids. The study ran its PCR with 60 Vbeta and 13 Jbeta primers. Assay used: immunoSEQ multiplex PCR; TCRdb lists only in-frame clones, some missing. The sample table sets out 65,000 to 80,000 clones. The source is a man aged 25 to 40 in good health and CMV-seronegative. The V call is TRBV7-9, the J call TRBJ2-3; 11 bases fit TRBD2. The sample consisted of PBMCs. The CDR3 DNA reads as TGTGCCAGCAGCCCCCAACTAGCGGGGGCAGCAGATACGCAGTATTTT. Its protein is CASSPQLAGAADTQYF.